This T cell receptor beta chain is drawn from a study of T cell responses to AZD1222 COVID-19 vaccine. Profiling relied on immunoSEQ multiplex PCR, and the TCRdb table lists in-frame clones only, not all of them. The table includes about 86,000 clones, about nine tenths detected once. The CDR3 runs 15 residues. In germline, CDR1 is MDHEN, CDR2 SYDVKM. V lost 6 bases and J lost 0, with 11 bases in between. This TCR derives from an adult in good health. The gene calls are TRBV28 and TRBJ2-2; D unresolved. Sequenced material: peripheral blood, taken on day 0 of AZD1222 vaccination. The CDR3: CASSRYRPNTGELFF. CDR3 sequence (DNA): TGTGCCAGCAGCCGGTACCGACCGAACACCGGGGAGCTGTTTTTT.